These T cell receptor beta chains were read from a single sample in a study of blood T cell repertoires in COVID-19. The repertoire was sequenced with immunoSEQ multiplex PCR; TCRdb's copy has only in-frame clones and lacks some. The data show about 120,000 clones, with around 90% seen just once and about 4% held by the top ten. Sequenced input: peripheral blood. The receptor set was obtained from a woman aged 55-69 years with COVID-19, enrolled during active disease. Both conserved end residues are part of each CDR3.

>TRBV6-5
CASTYAPNYGYTF
>TRBV3-1/TRBV3-2
CASSQLQGTQYF
>TRBV2
CASGRTSGSYNEQFF
>TRBV9
CASSVADRGYYGYTF
>TRBV6-2/TRBV6-3
CASSPPQETNYGYTF
>TRBV30
CAWTSGYGYTF
>TRBV15
CATSRQRGGNEQFF
>TRBV6-5
CASSYSASGTYEQYF
>TRBV11-2
CASSLAGVIGNEQFF
>TRBV3-1/TRBV3-2
CASSQNTGGTDTQYF
>TRBV7-2
CASSRDGGSVEPQHF
>TRBV3-1/TRBV3-2
CASSRGPGTPYSYNSPLHF
>TRBV9
CASSATGQTNEKLFF
>TRBV27
CASSLGGVLREQYF
>TRBV5-1
CASSLGGTGNTEAFF
>TRBV7-2
CASSSGTQTLWRLGYTF
>TRBV7-2
CASSLVVGGHYEQYF
>TRBV3-1/TRBV3-2
CASSLLPPGSNTEAFF
>TRBV7-6
CASSLEGALGYGYTF
>TRBV29-1
CSVVGVSDTEAFF
>TRBV7-2
CASRPQGAKTEAFF
>TRBV9
CASSVSSVTGELFF
>TRBV7-9
CASSLAADLIDTQYF
>TRBV9
CASSGRTGTAGYEQYF
>TRBV6-6
CASSYSQTGGFEKLFF
>TRBV7-9
CASSLPGINEKLFF
>TRBV10-3
CAISGGIGTGELFF
>TRBV3-1/TRBV3-2
CASSQARAGGPTGELFF
>TRBV27
CASRRQGRPREKLFF
>TRBV6-4
CASSDSAGSYNEQFF
>TRBV27
CASGQRGGSYEQYF
>TRBV27
CASSLKWGGAYEQYF
>TRBV5-5
CASSLRSSGNTIYF
>TRBV6-5
CASRQGTYNEQFF
>TRBV5-1
CASSLEEYSEHTEAFF
>TRBV11-2
CASSPSGKYNSPLHF
>TRBV5-1
CASSLGTSGDTDTQYF
>TRBV5-5
CASSLTGGRETQYF
>TRBV19
CASSTNDRSNQPQHF
>TRBV24-1
CATSAGLAVSYNEQFF
>TRBV6-5
CASSFLRDSNQPQHF
>TRBV10-3
CAISGQGETGELFF
>TRBV7-2
CASSIQGANTEAFF
>TRBV13
CASSYTSGPGSYNEQFF
>TRBV27
CASKPGGYSYEQYF
>TRBV30
CAHQGGNTGELFF
>TRBV3-1/TRBV3-2
CASSQARGTVYFYEQYF
>TRBV3-1/TRBV3-2
CASSQDPGVGYNEQFF
>TRBV4-3
CASSQVTGAMNTEAFF
>TRBV3-1/TRBV3-2
CASSQFTTTRGGNTIYF
>TRBV12-3/TRBV12-4
CASSFGGNTEAFF
>TRBV13
CASSSLPETEAFF
>TRBV5-6
CASSFRGGYEQYF
>TRBV11-2
CASSFIGGRTDTQYF
>TRBV20-1
CSAATGGKLFF